A selection of T cell receptor beta chains follows, all from one sample in a study of blood T cell repertoires in COVID-19. The assay was immunoSEQ multiplex PCR, and TCRdb's table has in-frame clones only and misses some. This sample has 200,000 or so clones, with roughly 88% found just once. The material sequenced was peripheral blood. The receptors originated from a human donor with active or convalescent COVID-19. The donor label of this sample is uncertain. The CDR3 runs from the conserved cysteine through the conserved F or W. A D gene is named only where the DNA matches it firmly. Only part of the rows carry a size: once, few, many, or a class if the clone is expanded.

clone_size	j_call	d_call	v_call	cdr3_nt	cdr3_aa
.	TRBJ1-2	.	TRBV28	TGTGCCACCCCCCGAGGAGTGGGCTATGGCTACACCTTC	CATPRGVGYGYTF
.	TRBJ2-5	.	TRBV4-3	TGCGCCAGCAGCCAAGTCGATACGGGAGAGACCCAGTACTTC	CASSQVDTGETQYF
.	TRBJ2-7	TRBD1	TRBV4-1	TGCGCCAGCAGCCAAGAGACAGGGACGGGCGAGCAGTACTTC	CASSQETGTGEQYF
.	TRBJ1-1	TRBD1	TRBV6-5	TGTGCCAGCAGTTACCCACGGGACAGCATGAACACTGAAGCTTTCTTT	CASSYPRDSMNTEAFF
few	TRBJ1-3	.	TRBV6-5	TGTGCCAGCAGTTATGTGGGGCTGTTTGGAAACACCATATATTTT	CASSYVGLFGNTIYF
.	TRBJ1-3	.	TRBV7-2	TGTGCCAGCAGCTTGGGGGGGACTTACAGCACCATATATTTT	CASSLGGTYSTIYF
.	TRBJ2-1	TRBD1	TRBV10-3	TGTGCCACGGGACAGAGTTTCAATGAGCAGTTCTTC	CATGQSFNEQFF
.	TRBJ1-5	.	TRBV7-2	TGTGCCAGCAGCCCTCGTCGGGGGGATCAGCCCCAGCATTTT	CASSPRRGDQPQHF
.	TRBJ2-3	.	TRBV19	TGTGCCAGTAGTATAGTGGGTTGGGCGGATACGCAGTATTTT	CASSIVGWADTQYF
.	TRBJ2-5	.	TRBV29-1	TGCAGCGTTGAGGGTGGGAGGAAAGAGACCCAGTACTTC	CSVEGGRKETQYF
.	TRBJ2-5	TRBD2	TRBV30	TGTGCCTGGAACCTTGGGGCGGGAGTGGGGGAGACCCAGTACTTC	CAWNLGAGVGETQYF
.	TRBJ1-2	TRBD1	TRBV6-6	TGTGCCAGCAGTTTGCCCCCAGGACAGGGGAGTGGCTACACCTTC	CASSLPPGQGSGYTF
.	TRBJ2-1	TRBD2	TRBV6-1	TGTGCCAGCAGTGAACCGGGACTAGACAATGAGCAGTTCTTC	CASSEPGLDNEQFF